This T cell receptor (beta chain) derives from a study of blood T cell repertoires in COVID-19. Per the germline V gene, CDR1 is SGHRS and CDR2 is YFSETQ. The CDR3 totals 15 residues. V dropped 0 bases and J dropped 4; count of bases not matched to a gene: 4. The data were produced by immunoSEQ multiplex PCR, yet TCRdb's version contains in-frame clones alone and is incomplete. The sample has a few hundred thousand clones, nearly 90% seen once. Sequencing was carried out using PBMCs or T cells enriched from blood (not recorded which). This receptor was identified in a woman aged 50 to 60 who had been exposed to COVID-19. The rearrangement links TRBV5-1 to TRBJ2-5, with TRBD2 matching over 9 bases. The CDR3 sequence is CASSLEASGVETQYF. CDR3 DNA sequence: TGCGCCAGCAGCTTGGAGGCTAGCGGGGTAGAGACCCAGTACTTC.